Below, one TCR beta chain is given with its context. Mismatch with germline at one junction end may stem from a read error. The data were obtained in a study of blood T cell repertoires in COVID-19. Using immunoSEQ multiplex PCR, the repertoire was profiled, and TCRdb retains in-frame clones only, with some absent. The sample includes roughly 250,000 clones, 65% to 85% of them seen just once. Per the germline V gene, CDR1 is SSHAT and CDR2 is FNYEAQ (reference sequence). The CDR3 has 15 residues. This clonotype was sampled from a human donor in a cohort sampled during active COVID-19. The chain has TRBV7-7 and TRBJ2-1; TRBD2 matches at 12 bases. The sample was peripheral blood. CDR3 sequence: CASSLGLAGFDEQFF. The CDR3 nucleotides read TGTGCTAGCAGCCTTGGACTAGCGGGGTTTGATGAGCAGTTCTTC.